Listed here are 11 T cell receptor beta chains from one sample, sequenced in a study of blood T cell repertoires in COVID-19. This table comes from immunoSEQ multiplex PCR, and its TCRdb copy is limited to in-frame clones, with some not included. The table shows more than 300,000 clones, with roughly four fifths occurring only once. The sample taken for sequencing was PBMCs or T cells enriched from blood (not recorded which). The receptors derive from a woman between 50 and 59 years old who had recovered from COVID-19.

This sequence joins TRBV2 and TRBJ1-2, with D uncertain. This CDR3 comprises 14 residues. Germline V gene sequence: CDR1 SNHLY, CDR2 FYNNEI. Trimming cost V 4 bases and J 3 bases, with 12 bases left between them. CDR3 residues: CASSGPPEHYGYTF. The CDR3 bases are TGTGCCAGCAGTGGGCCTCCTGAACACTATGGCTACACCTTC.

The chain uses TRBV7-9 and TRBJ1-5; possibly TRBD1 for D (5 bases). With 3 bases removed from V and 0 bases from J, the gap between germline ends came to 6 bases. CDR1 and CDR2 (germline): SEHNR, FQNEAQ (reference sequence). The CDR3 totals 14 residues. DNA for the CDR3: TGTGCCAGCAGCTTGGGGCATAGCAATCAGCCCCAGCATTTT. Its translation is CASSLGHSNQPQHF.

This clone was detected only a few times. This chain connects TRBV5-5 to TRBJ1-5; D unclear. Germline V gene sequence: CDR1 SGHKS, CDR2 YYEKEE (reference sequence). The V end lost 0 bases, the J end lost 0 bases, and 10 bases lay between the germline ends. The CDR3 extends over 16 amino acids. The CDR3 is CASSLAATFSNQPQHF. The DNA for the CDR3 is TGTGCCAGCAGCTTGGCCGCGACTTTTAGCAATCAGCCCCAGCATTTT.

This chain joins TRBV5-1 and TRBJ2-1; TRBD1 aligns across 11 bases. The junction had 7 bases not matched to a gene; V was cut back by 5 bases and J by 6 bases. This CDR3 is 15 amino acids long. CDR1 and CDR2 from the germline V gene are SGHRS and YFSETQ. The DNA of the CDR3 is TGCGCCAGCAGACCAGGGACAGGGGGTGTCAATGAGCAGTTCTTC. As protein: CASRPGTGGVNEQFF.

This CDR3 reads CASSYGIAGGSEQFF. The CDR3 DNA reads TGTGCCAGCAGTTACGGTATAGCGGGGGGGAGTGAGCAGTTCTTC. V usage is TRBV6-2 or TRBV6-3 and J usage is TRBJ2-1; 11 bases line up with TRBD2. Per the germline V gene, CDR1 is MNHEY and CDR2 is SVGEGT. The J segment lost 9 bases and the V segment lost 2 bases, leaving 6 bases of the junction unmatched. The CDR3 runs to 15 residues.

The rearrangement uses TRBV5-5 and TRBJ2-2; a weak D match, TRBD2 (5 bases). V lost 4 bases and J lost 0, with 13 bases in between. This CDR3 is built from 16 residues. Germline V gene sequence: CDR1 SGHKS, CDR2 YYEKEE (reference sequence). This chain's CDR3 is CASSSLDSSNTGELFF. The CDR3, as DNA: TGTGCCAGCAGCAGCCTGGACTCCTCGAACACCGGGGAGCTGTTTTTT.

The sample holds one count of this clone. The V and J genes are TRBV6-5 and TRBJ1-1; a weak D match, TRBD1 (5 bases). Germline assignment: CDR1 MNHEY and CDR2 SVGAGI. The V gene lost 7 bases and the J gene lost 0 bases, with 9 bases spanning the gap. CDR3 length: 13 amino acids. CDR3 residues: CASTGGVNTEAFF. CDR3 DNA: TGTGCCAGCACTGGGGGGGTGAACACTGAAGCTTTCTTT.

The rearrangement uses TRBV3-1 (or the pseudogene TRBV3-2) and TRBJ2-7, with TRBD2 matching 7 bases. The germline gives CDR1 LGHDT, CDR2 YNNKEL (reference sequence). This CDR3 is built from 17 residues. Trimming at V came to 1 base and at J to 6 bases, leaving 15 bases not matched to a gene. This chain's CDR3 is CASSQARSAGVLGEQYF. The CDR3 DNA is TGTGCCAGCAGCCAAGCAAGATCGGCGGGGGTCCTTGGCGAGCAGTACTTC.

The chain uses TRBV7-2 and TRBJ2-4, with 10 bases lining up with TRBD1. The ends lost 0 bases at V and 1 base at J; junction bases unmatched: 12. The germline CDR1 and CDR2 sequences are SGHTA and FQGNSA. The CDR3 is 20 residues long. In nucleotides, the CDR3 is TGTGCCAGCAGCTTAGCGTCTCCGGGACAGGGGTTTTCGGCCAAAAACATTCAGTACTTC. Translation gives CASSLASPGQGFSAKNIQYF.

The chain carries TRBV7-9 and TRBJ2-1, with D unresolved. CDR3 length: 14 residues. Germline V lookup: CDR1 SEHNR, CDR2 FQNEAQ (reference sequence). V was cut by 2 bases and J by 7 bases, with 12 bases left in between. DNA of the CDR3: TGTGCCAGCAGCTTATCTACCACCGGGAATGAGCAGTTCTTC. Encoded protein: CASSLSTTGNEQFF.

This clone was found a few times. The chain uses TRBV11-2 and TRBJ2-2; the match to TRBD2 covers 10 bases. The CDR3 contains 16 residues. Germline V CDR1 and CDR2: SGHAT, FQNNGV. V gave up 5 bases and J gave up 6 bases; unmatched junction bases: 9. The CDR3 spells CASSPGPSGSSGELFF. The CDR3 region has the DNA TGTGCCAGCAGCCCAGGCCCTAGCGGGAGCTCCGGGGAGCTGTTTTTT.